Listed below are T cell receptor beta chains from one sample, sequenced in a study of blood T cell repertoires in COVID-19. Data came from immunoSEQ multiplex PCR; TCRdb stores just in-frame clones and leaves some out. The data hold about 140,000 clones, with around 80% observed a single time. Specimen: peripheral blood. The receptor set was obtained from a human donor in a cohort sampled during active COVID-19. CDR3s include the opening cysteine and the closing phenylalanine or tryptophan. The order of the fields is CDR3 protein, V gene, J gene, clone size. Only some rows state a clone size, as once, few, many or a class for expanded clones.

CDR3 protein: CASSSDRGYGYTF
V gene: TRBV5-4
J gene: TRBJ1-2
clone size: -

CDR3 protein: CASRQGAGELFF
V gene: TRBV6-5
J gene: TRBJ2-2
clone size: -

CDR3 protein: CASSLGAYNTEAFF
V gene: TRBV5-1
J gene: TRBJ1-1
clone size: -

CDR3 protein: CASSQEVSRPVSSYEQYF
V gene: TRBV4-1
J gene: TRBJ2-7
clone size: -

CDR3 protein: CASGDQQGADEQYF
V gene: TRBV28
J gene: TRBJ2-7
clone size: -

CDR3 protein: CASSQLDRTPKETQYF
V gene: TRBV23-1
J gene: TRBJ2-5
clone size: -

CDR3 protein: CASEADTQYF
V gene: TRBV18
J gene: TRBJ2-3
clone size: -

CDR3 protein: CASSVRDRVFSGMNTEAFF
V gene: TRBV9
J gene: TRBJ1-1
clone size: -

CDR3 protein: CASSTRQGAYEQYF
V gene: TRBV11-1
J gene: TRBJ2-7
clone size: -

CDR3 protein: CASSPGQGAGNTIYF
V gene: TRBV7-2
J gene: TRBJ1-3
clone size: -

CDR3 protein: CASSTPGTSGGIDEQYF
V gene: TRBV19
J gene: TRBJ2-7
clone size: -

CDR3 protein: CASSPEFGYTTYNEQFF
V gene: TRBV14
J gene: TRBJ2-1
clone size: -

CDR3 protein: CASSYLAGGEQYF
V gene: TRBV6-5
J gene: TRBJ2-7
clone size: -

CDR3 protein: CASSLTEFRSSYNSPLHF
V gene: TRBV5-1
J gene: TRBJ1-6
clone size: once

CDR3 protein: CASSFGSGGEETQYF
V gene: TRBV7-2
J gene: TRBJ2-5
clone size: -

CDR3 protein: CASTSGGAGGYTF
V gene: TRBV28
J gene: TRBJ1-2
clone size: -

CDR3 protein: CASSPGLAGGPGTGELFF
V gene: TRBV7-7
J gene: TRBJ2-2
clone size: -

CDR3 protein: CSVLDAGRATGYEQYF
V gene: TRBV29-1
J gene: TRBJ2-7
clone size: -

CDR3 protein: CASSSGTGGPTVGYTF
V gene: TRBV5-4
J gene: TRBJ1-2
clone size: -

CDR3 protein: CASSLGTETNTEAFF
V gene: TRBV5-1
J gene: TRBJ1-1
clone size: -

CDR3 protein: CASKSSSGELFF
V gene: TRBV7-7
J gene: TRBJ2-2
clone size: -

CDR3 protein: CASSESGLLTDTQYF
V gene: TRBV4-3
J gene: TRBJ2-3
clone size: -

CDR3 protein: CASRWTGAREETQYF
V gene: TRBV7-8
J gene: TRBJ2-5
clone size: once

CDR3 protein: CASSYFGELPLHF
V gene: TRBV6-2/TRBV6-3
J gene: TRBJ1-6
clone size: -

CDR3 protein: CASSVETGNYGYTF
V gene: TRBV2
J gene: TRBJ1-2
clone size: -

CDR3 protein: CASEIESDGYTF
V gene: TRBV28
J gene: TRBJ1-2
clone size: -

CDR3 protein: CASSPKSSGVGKNEQFF
V gene: TRBV7-9
J gene: TRBJ2-1
clone size: -

CDR3 protein: CASSPATGLGSPLHF
V gene: TRBV28
J gene: TRBJ1-6
clone size: few

CDR3 protein: CASSFGGRGEKLFF
V gene: TRBV28
J gene: TRBJ1-4
clone size: once

CDR3 protein: CASGTGLNTEAFF
V gene: TRBV19
J gene: TRBJ1-1
clone size: -

CDR3 protein: CASSLDRGGPQHF
V gene: TRBV5-6
J gene: TRBJ1-5
clone size: -

CDR3 protein: CASSPLALADGELFF
V gene: TRBV7-2
J gene: TRBJ2-2
clone size: -

CDR3 protein: CASSLSQTGKTQYF
V gene: TRBV5-5
J gene: TRBJ2-5
clone size: -

CDR3 protein: CASSPSGRNTEAFF
V gene: TRBV7-3
J gene: TRBJ1-1
clone size: once

CDR3 protein: CASSLSGADQPQHF
V gene: TRBV5-6
J gene: TRBJ1-5
clone size: -

CDR3 protein: CASSLPWGQGAEAFF
V gene: TRBV11-2
J gene: TRBJ1-1
clone size: -

CDR3 protein: CASSPRGQGAAYNEQFF
V gene: TRBV6-2/TRBV6-3
J gene: TRBJ2-1
clone size: -

CDR3 protein: CASSYGLSGANVLTF
V gene: TRBV6-5
J gene: TRBJ2-6
clone size: few

CDR3 protein: CASSLYGRELFF
V gene: TRBV12-3/TRBV12-4
J gene: TRBJ2-2
clone size: -

CDR3 protein: CASSLASVSSYNEQFF
V gene: TRBV7-2
J gene: TRBJ2-1
clone size: -

CDR3 protein: CASSQRQGGDYGYTF
V gene: TRBV3-1/TRBV3-2
J gene: TRBJ1-2
clone size: -

CDR3 protein: CASSLRTSGTDTQYF
V gene: TRBV5-1
J gene: TRBJ2-3
clone size: -

CDR3 protein: CASSSPGQGTVPLQETQYF
V gene: TRBV7-2
J gene: TRBJ2-5
clone size: -

CDR3 protein: CASSIGQSSYNEQFF
V gene: TRBV19
J gene: TRBJ2-1
clone size: -